This T cell receptor beta chain was sequenced in a study of blood T cell repertoires in COVID-19. On the study more broadly: The United States, Italy and Spain were the sources of the acute and convalescent COVID-19 samples. PBMCs, B-cell-depleted T cells, or T cells provided the cDNA or gDNA that made up the material.

Many counts were recorded for this clone. Under the authors' procedure: Reference gene primer amplification gave estimated nucleated cell counts. Repertoires were generated with immunoSEQ multiplex PCR, while TCRdb's copy carries only in-frame clones and drops some. V and J calls plus clone size are reproduced from that table; the DNA served to infer D and trimming. The profile shows over 150,000 clones, about four fifths of them singletons. V was clipped by 1 base and J by 3 bases; unmatched bases: 4. The CDR3 loop spans 15 amino acids. Germline V gene data show CDR1 as SEHNR and CDR2 as FQNEAQ (reference sequence).

The chain carries TRBV7-9 and TRBJ2-7, with 9 bases fitting TRBD2. The specimen was peripheral blood. This TCR derives from a woman aged 55-69 years with acute or convalescent COVID-19. CDR3 nucleotide sequence: TGTGCCAGCAGCTTAGTCAGCGGGGGGCACTACGAGCAGTACTTC. It codes for CASSLVSGGHYEQYF.